The T cell receptor beta chain described here comes from a study of T cell responses to AZD1222 COVID-19 vaccine. Here immunoSEQ multiplex PCR was the method, and the copy in TCRdb shows in-frame clones only, minus some. The data contain 96,000 or so clones, 90% of them seen just once; the ten biggest clones take up under 30%. The ends were cut back, 0 bases at V and 6 bases at J, with 12 bases in the middle. The length of the CDR3 is 14 residues. The germline V gene has CDR1 SGHRS and CDR2 YFSETQ. The TCR originated in an adult in good health. Source: peripheral blood, taken on day 0 of AZD1222 vaccination. J is TRBJ1-1 and V is TRBV5-1; D is uncertain. The CDR3 region has the DNA TGCGCCAGCAGCTTGGCCGCGGGTAGCGCTGAAGCTTTCTTT. Its translation is CASSLAAGSAEAFF.